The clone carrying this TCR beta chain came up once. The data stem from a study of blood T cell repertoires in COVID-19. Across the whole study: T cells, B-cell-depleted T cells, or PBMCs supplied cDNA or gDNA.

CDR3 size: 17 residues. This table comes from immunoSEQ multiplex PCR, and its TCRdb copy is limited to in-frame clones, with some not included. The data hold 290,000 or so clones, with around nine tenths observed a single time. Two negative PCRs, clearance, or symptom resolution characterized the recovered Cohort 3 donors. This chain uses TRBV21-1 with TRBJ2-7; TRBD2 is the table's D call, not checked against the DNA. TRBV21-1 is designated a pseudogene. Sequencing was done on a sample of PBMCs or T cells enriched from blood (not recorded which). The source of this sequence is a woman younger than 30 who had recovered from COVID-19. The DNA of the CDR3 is TGTGCCAGCATCAGGGGGTTAGTAGCGGGAACCTCCTACGAGCAGTACTTC. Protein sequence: CASIRGLVAGTSYEQYF.